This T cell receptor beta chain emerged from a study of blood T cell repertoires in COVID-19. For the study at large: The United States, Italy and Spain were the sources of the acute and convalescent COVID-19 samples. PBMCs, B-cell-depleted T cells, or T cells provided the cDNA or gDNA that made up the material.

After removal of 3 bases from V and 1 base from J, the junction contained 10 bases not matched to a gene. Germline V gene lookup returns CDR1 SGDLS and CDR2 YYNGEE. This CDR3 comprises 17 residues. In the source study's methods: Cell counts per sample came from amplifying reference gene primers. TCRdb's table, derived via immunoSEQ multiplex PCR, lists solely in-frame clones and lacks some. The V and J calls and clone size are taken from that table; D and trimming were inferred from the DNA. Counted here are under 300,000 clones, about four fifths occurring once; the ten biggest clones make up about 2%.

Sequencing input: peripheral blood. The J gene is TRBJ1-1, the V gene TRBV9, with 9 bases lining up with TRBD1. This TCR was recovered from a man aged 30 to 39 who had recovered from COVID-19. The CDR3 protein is CASSALQGALPNTEAFF. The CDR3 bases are TGTGCCAGCAGCGCACTACAGGGGGCCCTGCCGAACACTGAAGCTTTCTTT.